Presented here are 25 T cell receptor beta chains from one specimen sequenced in a study of long-term antiretroviral therapy in people with HIV. This was the immunoSEQ v3.0 assay at survey level. Profiling relied on immunoSEQ multiplex PCR, and the TCRdb table lists in-frame clones only, not all of them. This table has about 39,000 clones, about 90% appearing once. Sequencing was performed on unsorted PBMCs, taken 1.2 years after starting antiretroviral therapy. The receptors derive from a woman aged 50 to 60 with HIV.

This CDR3 is CASKDGALPKNIQYF. The CDR3, as DNA: TGTGCCAGCAAAGATGGGGCCTTGCCCAAAAACATTCAGTACTTC. V is TRBV6-6 and J is TRBJ2-4; perhaps TRBD1 as D (5 bases). The CDR3 runs to 15 residues. Germline values: CDR1 MNHNY, CDR2 SVGAGI (reference sequence). The V end was cut by 7 bases, the J end by 2 bases, with 15 bases between.

V usage is TRBV30 and J usage is TRBJ1-2, with D uncertain. Trimming left V 0 bases short and J 8 bases short, with 10 bases between. This CDR3 has 12 amino acids. The germline V gene encodes CDR1 GTSNPN and CDR2 SVGIG (reference sequence). This CDR3 reads CAWSVWEGGYTF. CDR3 in DNA: TGTGCCTGGAGTGTATGGGAAGGAGGCTACACCTTC.

The gene calls are TRBV5-6 and TRBJ1-5; D perhaps matches TRBD1 (6 bases). The germline V and J ends were trimmed by 4 bases and 6 bases, with 14 bases remaining between them. Germline CDR1 SGHDT, CDR2 YYEEEE. The CDR3 covers 14 residues. CDR3 DNA: TGTGCCAGCAGCAGCATCAGGGGAACTCAGCCCCAGCATTTT. Translated: CASSSIRGTQPQHF.

The gene calls are TRBV5-1 and TRBJ2-7; 7 nucleotides align to TRBD1. The CDR3 extends over 15 amino acids. Germline V gene lookup returns CDR1 SGHRS and CDR2 YFSETQ. Trimming at V came to 0 bases and at J to 1 base, leaving 4 bases not matched to a gene. CDR3 nucleotide sequence: TGCGCCAGCAGCTTGGAGGGGGCAGGTTCCTACGAGCAGTACTTC. The encoded protein is CASSLEGAGSYEQYF.

This clone was found a few times. The genes are TRBV2 and TRBJ2-1; 15 bases line up with TRBD2. V was clipped by 6 bases and J by 4 bases; unmatched bases: 4. The CDR3 spans 16 residues. Germline-derived CDR1 and CDR2 are SNHLY and FYNNEI. Here the CDR3 reads CASRGGTSGGYNEQFF. The CDR3 DNA reads as TGTGCCAGCAGAGGAGGGACTAGCGGGGGGTACAATGAGCAGTTCTTC.

This sequence joins TRBV5-1 and TRBJ1-2; no reliable D call. CDR3 length equals 15 residues. The V end lost 0 bases, the J end lost 2 bases, and 11 bases lay between the germline ends. CDR1 is SGHRS, CDR2 YFSETQ, per germline. The CDR3, as DNA: TGCGCCAGCAGCTTGGCCACCTCGGTGAACTATGGCTACACCTTC. Its protein is CASSLATSVNYGYTF.

The chain combines TRBV7-9 with TRBJ2-2, with TRBD2 matching over 10 bases. The CDR3 totals 16 residues. Germline loops: CDR1 SEHNR, CDR2 FQNEAQ (reference sequence). J gave up 7 bases and V 4 bases, and 9 bases lay outside the gene matches. The CDR3, as DNA: TGTGCCAGCAGCTCGGAGCGGGGGGGCCTCATCGGGGAGCTGTTTTTT. The encoded protein is CASSSERGGLIGELFF.

The genes are TRBV7-8 and TRBJ1-1; no definite D call. The ends were cut back, 7 bases at V and 8 bases at J, with 14 bases in the middle. CDR3 length equals 12 residues. CDR1 is SGHVS, CDR2 FQNEAQ, per germline. In nucleotides, the CDR3 is TGTGCCAGCAATTCAGGCACAGACGAAGCTTTCTTT. Its translation: CASNSGTDEAFF.

CDR3 nucleotide sequence: TGTGCCAGCAGTTACGGGGGGAAAGGCTACGAGCAGTACTTC. It translates to CASSYGGKGYEQYF. The genes are TRBV6-5 and TRBJ2-7, with D possibly TRBD2 on 6 matching bases. Trimming pared 2 bases from V and 3 bases from J, leaving 11 bases between. From germline, CDR1 is MNHEY and CDR2 SVGAGI. This CDR3 region has 14 residues.

The chain uses TRBV2 and TRBJ1-2; TRBD1 matches 8 bases. The CDR3 loop spans 14 amino acids. After removal of 6 bases from V and 5 bases from J, the junction contained 8 bases not matched to a gene. Germline V lookup: CDR1 SNHLY, CDR2 FYNNEI. The CDR3: CASRERQGSYGYTF. The DNA for the CDR3 is TGTGCCAGCAGGGAGAGACAGGGGTCGTATGGCTACACCTTC.

In its sample, this clone was seen once. This chain uses TRBV5-6 with TRBJ2-7, with 8 bases lining up with TRBD1. The CDR3 contains 14 residues. Germline V gives CDR1 SGHDT, CDR2 YYEEEE. Trimming at V came to 3 bases and at J to 2 bases, leaving 4 bases not matched to a gene. Written as DNA, the CDR3 is TGTGCCAGCAGCTGGAGACAGGGGACCTACGAGCAGTACTTC. Its protein is CASSWRQGTYEQYF.

The rearrangement links TRBV27 to TRBJ2-5; perhaps TRBD2 as D (6 bases). Germline V gene lookup returns CDR1 MNHEY and CDR2 SMNVEV (reference sequence). Trimming took off 4 bases at V and 4 bases at J, with 13 bases between the two ends. The CDR3 is 14 residues long. The CDR3 here is CASSWRGDGETQYF. CDR3 sequence (DNA): TGTGCCAGCAGTTGGAGGGGCGACGGAGAGACCCAGTACTTC.

J is TRBJ1-5 and V is TRBV2; 7 bases fit TRBD1. Trimming took 4 bases from V and 6 from J; bases not matched to a gene: 6. This CDR3 contains 14 residues. Germline V gene lookup returns CDR1 SNHLY and CDR2 FYNNEI. CDR3 sequence (DNA): TGTGCCAGCAGTGGACAGGGAATCGGTCAGCCCCAGCATTTT. Translated: CASSGQGIGQPQHF.

This chain links TRBV9 with TRBJ1-2; D not resolved. The CDR3 is 15 residues long. Trimming shortened V by 4 bases and J by 8 bases, and 21 bases separated the two germline ends. Germline V gene data show CDR1 as SGDLS and CDR2 as YYNGEE. The CDR3 loop is CASSPQWTVGRGYTF. The CDR3 DNA is TGTGCCAGCAGCCCACAATGGACTGTCGGGAGGGGCTACACCTTC.

The chain is built from TRBV19 and TRBJ1-5, with 9 nucleotides matching TRBD1. The CDR3 sequence is 14 residues long. The J segment lost 10 bases and the V segment lost 5 bases, leaving 9 bases of the junction unmatched. From germline, CDR1 is LNHDA and CDR2 SQIVND (reference sequence). CDR3 nucleotide sequence: TGTGCCAGTAGTCTGGTGGGACAGGGAGGACCCCAGCATTTT. The encoded protein is CASSLVGQGGPQHF.

V is TRBV25-1 and J is TRBJ2-7, with D possibly being TRBD1 (6 bases). The CDR3 spans 16 residues. Germline CDR1 MGHDK, CDR2 SYGVNS. The V end lost 2 bases, the J end lost 3 bases, and 17 bases lay between the germline ends. CDR3 region: CASSEPGATLSYEQYF. The CDR3 nucleotides read TGTGCCAGCAGTGAACCAGGGGCCACTCTAAGCTACGAGCAGTACTTC.

The chain joins TRBV18 to TRBJ1-2; D may be TRBD1 (6 bases). Germline V gives CDR1 KGHSH, CDR2 LQKENI. CDR3 size: 15 residues. V lost 1 base and J 4 bases, leaving 13 bases between the germline ends. The CDR3 region is CASSPQGQILYGYTF. The CDR3 DNA reads TGTGCCAGCTCACCACAAGGACAGATCCTCTATGGCTACACCTTC.

This chain connects TRBV27 to TRBJ2-3, with 7 bases matching TRBD1. Trimming removed 10 bases from V and 4 bases from J; junction bases left unmatched: 11. Germline-derived CDR1 and CDR2 are MNHEY and SMNVEV (reference sequence). This CDR3 region has 14 residues. The chain's CDR3 is CATMGDRAADTQYF. DNA for the CDR3: TGTGCCACTATGGGTGACAGGGCAGCAGATACGCAGTATTTT.

This chain uses TRBV5-1 with TRBJ1-6; D is ambiguous. The CDR3 runs to 15 residues. CDR1 is SGHRS and CDR2 is YFSETQ in the germline V gene. V lost 0 bases to trimming and J lost 7 bases, with 11 bases between them. The CDR3 loop is CASSLEPAWNSPLHF. Written as DNA, the CDR3 is TGCGCCAGCAGCTTGGAGCCAGCGTGGAATTCACCCCTCCACTTT. Based on the CDR3 plus reference TRBV5-1 and TRBJ1-6, the full variable domain is KAGVTQTPRYLIKTRGQQVTLSCSPISGHRSVSWYQQTPGQGLQFLFEYFSETQRNKGNFPGRFSGRQFSNSRSEMNVSTLELGDSALYLCASSLEPAWNSPLHFGNGTRLTVT.

The J gene is TRBJ1-3, the V gene TRBV7-8; D gene uncertain. This CDR3 has 14 amino acids. V was pared by 0 bases and J by 0 bases, with 3 bases between. Germline V CDR1 and CDR2: SGHVS, FQNEAQ. The CDR3 loop reads CASSLASSGNTIYF. CDR3 nucleotides: TGTGCCAGCAGCTTAGCCAGCTCTGGAAACACCATATATTTT.

The J gene is TRBJ2-3, the V gene TRBV7-3; 10 nucleotides line up with TRBD2. Per germline, CDR1 SGHTA and CDR2 FQGTGA. The CDR3 contains 15 residues. Trimming cost V 2 bases and J 3 bases; bases outside gene matches: 2. The CDR3 coding sequence is TGTGCCAGCAGCTTATCGGGACTAGCGACAGATACGCAGTATTTT. Residues: CASSLSGLATDTQYF.

The V and J genes are TRBV6-6 and TRBJ1-1; a weak D match, TRBD1 (6 bases). The length of the CDR3 is 13 residues. In germline, CDR1 is MNHNY, CDR2 SVGAGI (reference sequence). V dropped 0 bases and J dropped 6 bases, with 8 bases sitting between them. The CDR3 sequence: CASSYSGAAEAFF. CDR3 sequence (DNA): TGTGCCAGCAGTTACTCGGGGGCCGCTGAAGCTTTCTTT.

The chain employs TRBV7-6 and TRBJ1-1; possible D gene TRBD1, 5 bases. Germline-derived CDR1 and CDR2 are SGHVS and FNYEAQ. The ends were cut back, 5 bases at V and 1 base at J, with 8 bases in the middle. The CDR3 length is 13 residues. The CDR3 reads CASSTGTNTEAFF. The CDR3 nucleotides read TGTGCCAGCAGCACCGGGACGAACACTGAAGCTTTCTTT.

The rearrangement joins TRBV19 to TRBJ2-3, with TRBD2 as a possible D gene (6 bases). The V end lost 5 bases, the J end lost 4 bases, and 13 bases lay between the germline ends. CDR3 length: 14 amino acids. Per the germline V gene, CDR1 is LNHDA and CDR2 is SQIVND (reference sequence). CDR3 DNA: TGTGCCAGTAGTGCGGGACTCCTATCAGATACGCAGTATTTT. Its translation is CASSAGLLSDTQYF.

This clone has just one count. The chain has TRBV4-3 and TRBJ1-3; D is uncertain. There are 14 residues in the CDR3. Trimming stripped 0 bases from V and 3 bases from J, with 6 bases between. The germline gives CDR1 LGHNA, CDR2 YSLEER. The CDR3 protein is CASSQDGFGNTIYF. The CDR3 DNA sequence: TGCGCCAGCAGCCAAGACGGTTTTGGAAACACCATATATTTT.